This T cell receptor (beta chain) was found in a study of blood T cell repertoires in COVID-19. Background on the study: Sites across the United States, Italy and Spain contributed samples from acute and convalescent COVID-19. The analysed material was cDNA or gDNA that came from T cells, B-cell-depleted T cells, or PBMCs.

Original handling: The assay estimated nucleated cells by amplifying reference gene primers. Produced via immunoSEQ multiplex PCR; TCRdb's table is partial and in-frame only. D and trimming come from the DNA, and the V and J calls and clone size come from that table. The sample lists 25,000 to 35,000 clones; 90% were seen once. The sample was peripheral blood. The sequence was collected from a human donor in a cohort sampled during active COVID-19.

Here the CDR3 DNA reads TGTGCCTGGAGTAAGGGGTACGAGCAGTACTTC. Residues: CAWSKGYEQYF. V usage is TRBV30 and J usage is TRBJ2-7; the D gene is possibly TRBD1 (5 bases). The CDR3 sequence is 11 residues long. V was shortened by 2 bases and J by 4 bases, with 6 bases between the two germline ends. Germline V CDR1 and CDR2: GTSNPN, SVGIG (reference sequence). Using reference TRBV30 and TRBJ2-7 for the parts outside the CDR3, the full variable domain is SQTIHQWPATLVQPVGSPLSLECTVEGTSNPNLYWYRQAAGRGLQLLFYSVGIGQISSEVPQNLSASRPQDRQFILSSKKLLLSDSGFYLCAWSKGYEQYFGPGTRLTVT.